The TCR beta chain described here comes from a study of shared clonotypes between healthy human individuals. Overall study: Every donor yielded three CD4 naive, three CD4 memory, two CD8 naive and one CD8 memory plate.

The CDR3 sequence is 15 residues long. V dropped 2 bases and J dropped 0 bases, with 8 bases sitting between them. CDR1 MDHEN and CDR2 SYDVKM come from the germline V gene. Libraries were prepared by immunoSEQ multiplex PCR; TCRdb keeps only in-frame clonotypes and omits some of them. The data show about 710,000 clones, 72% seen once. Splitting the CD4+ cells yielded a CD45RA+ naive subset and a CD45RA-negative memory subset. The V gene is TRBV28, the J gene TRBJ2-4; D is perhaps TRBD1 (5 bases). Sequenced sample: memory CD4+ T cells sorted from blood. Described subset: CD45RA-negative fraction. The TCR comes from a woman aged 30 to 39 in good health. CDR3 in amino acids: CASSLGAIAKNIQYF. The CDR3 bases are TGTGCCAGCAGTTTAGGGGCTATAGCCAAAAACATTCAGTACTTC.